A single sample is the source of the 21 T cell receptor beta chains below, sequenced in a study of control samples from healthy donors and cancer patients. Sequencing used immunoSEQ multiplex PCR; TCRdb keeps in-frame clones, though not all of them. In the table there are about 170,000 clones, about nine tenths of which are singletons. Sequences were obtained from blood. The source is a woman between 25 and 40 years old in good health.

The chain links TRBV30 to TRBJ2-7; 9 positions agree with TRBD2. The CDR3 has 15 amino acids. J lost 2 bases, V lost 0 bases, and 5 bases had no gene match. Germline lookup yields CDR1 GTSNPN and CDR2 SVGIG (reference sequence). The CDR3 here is CAWSVPGTSPYEQYF. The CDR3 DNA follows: TGTGCCTGGAGTGTACCCGGGACTAGCCCCTACGAGCAGTACTTC.

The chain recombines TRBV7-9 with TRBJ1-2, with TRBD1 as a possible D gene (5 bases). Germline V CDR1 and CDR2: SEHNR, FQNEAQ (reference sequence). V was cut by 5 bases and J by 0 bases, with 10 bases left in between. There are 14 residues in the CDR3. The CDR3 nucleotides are TGTGCCAGCAGCCCGTGGACATCTAACTATGGCTACACCTTC. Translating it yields CASSPWTSNYGYTF.

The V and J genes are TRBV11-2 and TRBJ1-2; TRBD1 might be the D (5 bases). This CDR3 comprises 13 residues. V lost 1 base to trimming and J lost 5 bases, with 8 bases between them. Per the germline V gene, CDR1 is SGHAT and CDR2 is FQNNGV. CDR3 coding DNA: TGTGCCAGCAGCTTAGCCCAGGGTTATGGCTACACCTTC. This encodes CASSLAQGYGYTF.

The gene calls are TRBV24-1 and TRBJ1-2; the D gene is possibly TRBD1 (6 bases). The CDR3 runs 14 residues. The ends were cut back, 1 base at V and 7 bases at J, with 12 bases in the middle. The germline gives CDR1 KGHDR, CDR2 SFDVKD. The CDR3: CATSDFSGAGGYTF. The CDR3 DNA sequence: TGTGCCACCAGTGATTTTTCGGGGGCTGGTGGCTACACCTTC.

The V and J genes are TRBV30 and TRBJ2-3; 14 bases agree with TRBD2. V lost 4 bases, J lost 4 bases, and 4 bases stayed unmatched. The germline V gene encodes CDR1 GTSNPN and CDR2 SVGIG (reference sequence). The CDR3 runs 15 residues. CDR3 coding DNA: TGTGCCTGGAACCCGGGACTAGCGGGAGCAGATACGCAGTATTTT. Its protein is CAWNPGLAGADTQYF.

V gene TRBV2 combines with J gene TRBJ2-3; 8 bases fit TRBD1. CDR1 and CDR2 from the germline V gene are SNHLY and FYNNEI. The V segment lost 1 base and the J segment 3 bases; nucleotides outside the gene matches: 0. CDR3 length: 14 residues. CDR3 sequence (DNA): TGTGCCAGCAGTGAAGACAGGGGGACAGATACGCAGTATTTT. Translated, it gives CASSEDRGTDTQYF.

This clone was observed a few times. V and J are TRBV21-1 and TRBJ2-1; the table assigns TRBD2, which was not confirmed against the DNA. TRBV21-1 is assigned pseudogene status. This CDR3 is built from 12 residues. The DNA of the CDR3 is TGTGCCAGCAGCCCTAGCAACAATGAGCAGTTCTTC. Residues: CASSPSNNEQFF.

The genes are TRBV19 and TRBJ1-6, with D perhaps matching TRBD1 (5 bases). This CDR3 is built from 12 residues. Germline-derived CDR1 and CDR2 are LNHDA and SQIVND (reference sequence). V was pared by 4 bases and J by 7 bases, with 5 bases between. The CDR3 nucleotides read TGTGCCAGTAGTACAGGGAATTCACCCCTCCACTTT. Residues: CASSTGNSPLHF.

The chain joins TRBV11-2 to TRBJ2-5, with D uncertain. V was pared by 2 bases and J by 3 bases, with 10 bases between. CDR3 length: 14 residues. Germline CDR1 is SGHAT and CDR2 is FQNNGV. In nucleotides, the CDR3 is TGTGCCAGCAGCTTATGGTCTAGAAAAGAGACCCAGTACTTC. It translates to CASSLWSRKETQYF.

The CDR3 region is CASSQVVAGGPYEQYF. CDR3 in DNA: TGCGCCAGCAGCCAAGTTGTAGCGGGAGGGCCCTACGAGCAGTACTTC. The genes are TRBV4-3 and TRBJ2-7; 11 bases agree with TRBD2. V gave up 1 base and J gave up 2 bases; unmatched junction bases: 4. This CDR3 spans 16 amino acids. CDR1 and CDR2 from the germline V gene are LGHNA and YSLEER.

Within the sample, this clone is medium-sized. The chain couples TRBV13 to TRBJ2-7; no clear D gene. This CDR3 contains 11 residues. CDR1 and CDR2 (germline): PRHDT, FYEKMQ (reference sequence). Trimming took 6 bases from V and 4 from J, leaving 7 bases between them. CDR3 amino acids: CASRLRYEQYF. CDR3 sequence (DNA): TGTGCCAGCAGGCTGAGATACGAGCAGTACTTC.

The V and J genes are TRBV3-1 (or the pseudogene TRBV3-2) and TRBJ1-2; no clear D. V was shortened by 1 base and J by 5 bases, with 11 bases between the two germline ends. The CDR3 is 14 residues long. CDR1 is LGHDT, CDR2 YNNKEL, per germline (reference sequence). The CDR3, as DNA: TGTGCCAGCAGCCAAGGGGGTTCGCTTTATGGCTACACCTTC. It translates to CASSQGGSLYGYTF.

This CDR3 reads CASSQPLETQYF. The CDR3 DNA follows: TGTGCCAGCAGCCAGCCTCTGGAGACCCAGTACTTC. The rearrangement links TRBV2 to TRBJ2-5; D is unclear. The germline gives CDR1 SNHLY, CDR2 FYNNEI. CDR3 length: 12 amino acids. V dropped 6 bases and J dropped 5 bases, with 10 bases sitting between them. Filled out from reference TRBV2 and TRBJ2-5, the complete variable domain reads EPEVTQTPSHQVTQMGQEVILRCVPISNHLYFYWYRQILGQKVEFLVSFYNNEISEKSEIFDDQFSVERPDGSNFTLKIRSTKLEDSAMYFCASSQPLETQYFGPGTRLLVL.

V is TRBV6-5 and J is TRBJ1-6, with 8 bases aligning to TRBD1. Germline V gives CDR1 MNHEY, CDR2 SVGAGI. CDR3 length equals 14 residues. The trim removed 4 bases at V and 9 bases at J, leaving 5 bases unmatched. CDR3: CASSSDRDGSPLHF. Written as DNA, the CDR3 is TGTGCCAGCAGTTCGGACAGGGACGGTTCACCCCTCCACTTT.

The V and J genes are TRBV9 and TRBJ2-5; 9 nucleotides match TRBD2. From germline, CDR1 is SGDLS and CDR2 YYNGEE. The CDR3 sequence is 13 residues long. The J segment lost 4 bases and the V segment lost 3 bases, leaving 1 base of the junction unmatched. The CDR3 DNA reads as TGTGCCAGCAGCGCGGGACTAGCAGAGACCCAGTACTTC. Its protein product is CASSAGLAETQYF. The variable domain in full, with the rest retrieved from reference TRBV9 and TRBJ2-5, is DSGVTQTPKHLITATGQRVTLRCSPRSGDLSVYWYQQSLDQGLQFLIQYYNGEERAKGNILERFSAQQFPDLHSELNLSSLELGDSALYFCASSAGLAETQYFGPGTRLLVL.

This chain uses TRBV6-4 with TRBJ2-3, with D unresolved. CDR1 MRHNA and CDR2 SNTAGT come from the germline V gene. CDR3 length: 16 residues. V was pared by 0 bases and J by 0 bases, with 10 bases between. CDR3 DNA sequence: TGTGCCAGCAGTGACTCCAGCCAAGCTAGCACAGATACGCAGTATTTT. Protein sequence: CASSDSSQASTDTQYF.

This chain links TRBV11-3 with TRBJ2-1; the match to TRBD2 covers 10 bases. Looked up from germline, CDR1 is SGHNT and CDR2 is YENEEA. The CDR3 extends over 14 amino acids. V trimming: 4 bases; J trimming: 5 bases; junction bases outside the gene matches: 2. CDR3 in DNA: TGTGCCAGCAGCTGGGGACTAGCGCACAATGAGCAGTTCTTC. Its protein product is CASSWGLAHNEQFF.

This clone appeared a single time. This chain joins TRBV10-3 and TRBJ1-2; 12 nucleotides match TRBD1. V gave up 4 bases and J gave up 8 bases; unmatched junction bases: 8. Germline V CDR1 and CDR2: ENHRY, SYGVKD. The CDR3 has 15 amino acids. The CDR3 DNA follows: TGTGCCATCAGTGCTCCGGGACAGGGGGCTAGAGGCTACACCTTC. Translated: CAISAPGQGARGYTF.

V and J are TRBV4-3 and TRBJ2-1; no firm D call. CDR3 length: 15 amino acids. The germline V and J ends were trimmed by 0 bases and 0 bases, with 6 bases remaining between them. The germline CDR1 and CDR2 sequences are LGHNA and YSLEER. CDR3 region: CASSQEQISYNEQFF. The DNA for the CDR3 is TGCGCCAGCAGCCAAGAGCAGATCTCCTACAATGAGCAGTTCTTC.

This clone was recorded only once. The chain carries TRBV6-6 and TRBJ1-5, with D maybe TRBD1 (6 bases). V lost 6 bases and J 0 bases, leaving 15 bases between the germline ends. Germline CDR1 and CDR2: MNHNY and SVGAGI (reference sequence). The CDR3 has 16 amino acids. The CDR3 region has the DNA TGTGCCAGCAGAGAACAGGGAATGGGTAGCAATCAGCCCCAGCATTTT. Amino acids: CASREQGMGSNQPQHF.

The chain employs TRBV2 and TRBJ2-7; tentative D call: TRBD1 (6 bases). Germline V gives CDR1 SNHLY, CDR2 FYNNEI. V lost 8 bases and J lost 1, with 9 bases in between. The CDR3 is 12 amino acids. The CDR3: CASSRGSYEQYF. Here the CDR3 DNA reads TGTGCCAGCTCAAGGGGGTCCTACGAGCAGTACTTC.